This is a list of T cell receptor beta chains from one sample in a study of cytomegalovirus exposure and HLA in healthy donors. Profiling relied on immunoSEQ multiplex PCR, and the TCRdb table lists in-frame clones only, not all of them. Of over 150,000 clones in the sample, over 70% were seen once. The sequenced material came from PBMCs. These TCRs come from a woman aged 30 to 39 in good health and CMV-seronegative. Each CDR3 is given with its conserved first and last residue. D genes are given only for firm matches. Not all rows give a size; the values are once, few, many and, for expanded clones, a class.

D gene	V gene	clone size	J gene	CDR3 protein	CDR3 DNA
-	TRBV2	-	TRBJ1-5	CASTGGGNQPQHF	TGTGCCAGCACCGGGGGGGGCAATCAGCCCCAGCATTTT
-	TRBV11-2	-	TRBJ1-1	CASSSQGNTEAFF	TGTGCCAGCAGCTCACAGGGGAACACTGAAGCTTTCTTT
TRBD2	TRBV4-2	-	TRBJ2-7	CASSQDGTSGRAGEVREQYF	TGTGCCAGCAGCCAAGACGGGACTAGCGGGAGGGCCGGAGAGGTCCGCGAGCAGTACTTC
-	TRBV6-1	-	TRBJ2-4	CAAGISDRQYF	TGTGCCGCTGGGATTTCGGACAGACAGTACTTC
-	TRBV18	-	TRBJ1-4	CASSPPPRDSEKLFF	TGTGCCAGCTCACCCCCACCGCGGGATTCGGAAAAACTGTTTTTT
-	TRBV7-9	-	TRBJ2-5	CASSLLSVQETQYF	TGTGCCAGCAGCCTCCTTAGCGTGCAAGAGACCCAGTACTTC
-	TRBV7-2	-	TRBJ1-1	CASSLELGRFAEAFF	TGTGCCAGCAGCTTAGAGCTGGGGAGGTTTGCTGAAGCTTTCTTT
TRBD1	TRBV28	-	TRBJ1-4	CASSSYQGVNEKLFF	TGTGCCAGCAGTTCCTACCAGGGGGTAAATGAAAAACTGTTTTTT
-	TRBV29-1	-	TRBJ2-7	CSVAPRDTAFGQYF	TGCAGCGTTGCCCCTCGGGACACCGCGTTCGGGCAGTACTTC
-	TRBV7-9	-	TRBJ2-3	CASSSSLATDTQYF	TGTGCCAGCAGCTCGAGCCTAGCAACAGATACGCAGTATTTT
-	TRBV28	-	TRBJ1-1	CASSLGQNTEAFF	TGTGCCAGCAGTTTAGGGCAGAACACTGAAGCTTTCTTT
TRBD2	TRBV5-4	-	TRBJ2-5	CASSLASGGFETQYF	TGTGCCAGCAGCTTAGCTAGCGGGGGGTTTGAGACCCAGTACTTC
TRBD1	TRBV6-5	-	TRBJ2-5	CASSQDRGRETQYF	TGTGCCAGCAGTCAGGACAGGGGGCGAGAGACCCAGTACTTC
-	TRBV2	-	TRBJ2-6	CASSGAASGANGLTF	TGTGCCAGCAGTGGGGCAGCCTCTGGGGCCAACGGCCTGACTTTC
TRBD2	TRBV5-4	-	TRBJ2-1	CASTVRLAGNEQFF	TGTGCCAGCACCGTCCGACTAGCAGGCAATGAGCAGTTCTTC
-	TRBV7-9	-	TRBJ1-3	CSSLGGGIRNTIYF	TGTTCCAGCCTTGGGGGGGGAATAAGAAACACCATATATTTT
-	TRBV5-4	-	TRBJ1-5	CASSLLQPQHF	TGTGCCAGCAGCTTGCTTCAGCCCCAGCATTTT
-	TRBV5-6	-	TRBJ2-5	CASSLSGGETQYF	TGTGCCAGCAGCTTGTCCGGGGGTGAGACCCAGTACTTC
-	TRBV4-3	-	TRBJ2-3	CASSTLTGDTQYF	TGCGCCAGCAGCACCCTTACGGGGGATACGCAGTATTTT
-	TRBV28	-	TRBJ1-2	CASSLTVLGYTF	TGTGCCAGCAGCCTGACAGTCTTAGGCTACACCTTC
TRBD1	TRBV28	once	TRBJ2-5	CASSLEGQGGTRTQYF	TGTGCCAGCAGCCTTGAGGGACAGGGTGGTACGAGGACCCAGTACTTC
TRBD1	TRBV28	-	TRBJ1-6	CASSADRGYSPLHF	TGTGCCAGCAGTGCGGACAGGGGATATTCACCCCTCCACTTT
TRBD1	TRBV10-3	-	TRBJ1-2	CAISEDLGQGYGYTF	TGTGCCATCAGTGAGGATCTCGGACAGGGGTATGGCTACACCTTC
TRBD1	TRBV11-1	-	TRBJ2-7	CASSLVQGAEEQYF	TGTGCCAGCAGCTTAGTGCAGGGGGCAGAAGAGCAGTACTTC